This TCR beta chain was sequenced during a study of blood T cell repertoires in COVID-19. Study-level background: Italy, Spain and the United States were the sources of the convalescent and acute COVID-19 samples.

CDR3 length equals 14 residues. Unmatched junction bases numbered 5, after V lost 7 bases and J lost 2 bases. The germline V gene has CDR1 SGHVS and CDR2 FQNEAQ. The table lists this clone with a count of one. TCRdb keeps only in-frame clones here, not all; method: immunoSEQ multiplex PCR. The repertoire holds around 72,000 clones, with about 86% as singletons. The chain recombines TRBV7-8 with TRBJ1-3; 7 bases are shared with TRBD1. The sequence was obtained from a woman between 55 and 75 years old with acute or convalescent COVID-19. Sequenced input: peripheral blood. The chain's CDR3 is CASNTGEAGNTIYF. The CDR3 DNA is TGTGCCAGCAACACAGGGGAAGCTGGAAACACCATATATTTT.